This T cell receptor beta chain was recovered during a study of response to subunit inactivated influenza vaccine. Broader study findings: Authors proposed each seasonal influenza vaccination draws in few new T cells.

This CDR3 has 16 amino acids. Germline V gene lookup returns CDR1 SQVTM and CDR2 ANQGSEA. V shed 7 bases, J shed 0 bases, and the junction held 7 bases outside the gene matches. In its sample, this clonotype was seen a few times. The antigen is unknown. Using its own MiXCR run on the RT-PCR reads, TCRdb lists one record per CDR3 protein. The table includes about 190,000 distinct CDR3 sequences, roughly an eighth detected once. The chain has TRBV29-1 and TRBJ2-6; 9 bases align to TRBD1. Sequenced here: CD8+ T cells sorted from PBMCs, sampled about 5 days after vaccination. The sequence came from a man aged 45-65 years who received an inactivated influenza vaccine. The chain's CDR3 is CSGGDRAPSGANVLTF. In nucleotides, the CDR3 is TGCAGCGGGGGGGACAGGGCCCCCTCTGGGGCCAACGTCCTGACTTTC.